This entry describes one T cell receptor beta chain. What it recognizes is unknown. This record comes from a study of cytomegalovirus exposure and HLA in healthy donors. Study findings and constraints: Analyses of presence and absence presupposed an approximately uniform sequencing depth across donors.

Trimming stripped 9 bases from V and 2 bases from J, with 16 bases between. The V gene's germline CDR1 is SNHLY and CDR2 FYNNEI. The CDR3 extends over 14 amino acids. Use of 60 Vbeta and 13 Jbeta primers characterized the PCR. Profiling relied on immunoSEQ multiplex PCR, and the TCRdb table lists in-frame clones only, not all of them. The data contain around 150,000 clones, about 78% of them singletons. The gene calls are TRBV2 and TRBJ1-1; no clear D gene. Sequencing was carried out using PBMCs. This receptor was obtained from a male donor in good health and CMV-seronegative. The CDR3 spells CASPLTGINTEAFF. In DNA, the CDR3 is TGTGCCAGTCCATTGACGGGGATCAACACTGAAGCTTTCTTT.